Listed here are 10 T cell receptor beta chains from one sample, sequenced in a study of blood T cell repertoires in COVID-19. Method: immunoSEQ multiplex PCR; TCRdb's copy keeps in-frame clones and lacks some. The data show 200,000 to 300,000 clones, 86% seen once. The source material was peripheral blood. These receptors all stem from a middle-aged man who had recovered from COVID-19.

The gene calls are TRBV7-6 and TRBJ2-7; TRBD1 matches at 9 bases. The CDR3 loop spans 15 amino acids. Germline-derived CDR1 and CDR2 are SGHVS and FNYEAQ. The V and J ends lost 4 bases and 2 bases, in that order; junction bases with no gene match: 6. The CDR3 DNA reads TGTGCCAGCAGCTATAACAGGGGGCCAGCCTACGAGCAGTACTTC. It encodes CASSYNRGPAYEQYF. Variable domain in full (rest from reference TRBV7-6 and TRBJ2-7): GAGVSQSPRYKVTKRGQDVALRCDPISGHVSLYWYRQALGQGPEFLTYFNYEAQQDKSGLPNDRFSAERPEGSISTLTIQRTEQRDSAMYRCASSYNRGPAYEQYFGPGTRLTVT.

This clone was seen a single time. V gene TRBV7-3 combines with J gene TRBJ2-3; D possibly corresponds to TRBD2 (6 bases). CDR1 is SGHTA, CDR2 FQGTGA, per germline. Trimming removed 3 bases at V and 1 base at J, with 11 bases between. The CDR3 consists of 15 residues. The CDR3 sequence is CASSFGGVGTDTQYF. Here the CDR3 DNA reads TGTGCCAGCAGCTTCGGGGGAGTAGGCACAGATACGCAGTATTTT.

CDR3 sequence: CSGQGAGETQYF. DNA of the CDR3: TGCAGCGGGCAGGGGGCCGGAGAGACCCAGTACTTC. The genes are TRBV29-1 and TRBJ2-5; 8 positions match TRBD1. Germline CDR1 is SQVTM and CDR2 is ANQGSEA. The CDR3 sequence is 12 residues long. Trimming at V came to 7 bases and at J to 4 bases, leaving 5 bases not matched to a gene.

The chain uses TRBV11-2 and TRBJ2-1, with D unresolved. The CDR3 is made up of 13 amino acids. Trimming removed 1 base at V and 10 bases at J, with 11 bases between. Germline CDR1 SGHAT, CDR2 FQNNGV. CDR3 protein: CASSLGVNSEQFF. CDR3 sequence (DNA): TGTGCCAGCAGCTTAGGGGTCAATAGCGAGCAGTTCTTC. Full variable domain (missing parts from reference TRBV11-2 and TRBJ2-1): EAGVAQSPRYKIIEKRQSVAFWCNPISGHATLYWYQQILGQGPKLLIQFQNNGVVDDSQLPKDRFSAERLKGVDSTLKIQPAKLEDSAVYLCASSLGVNSEQFFGPGTRLTVL.

In DNA form, the CDR3 reads TGCGCCAGCAGCCACTTCCGAGGGACTAGCGGAGCGAGCACAGATACGCAGTATTTT. It is translated as CASSHFRGTSGASTDTQYF. The chain employs TRBV5-1 and TRBJ2-3; 11 bases fit TRBD2. CDR1 is SGHRS, CDR2 YFSETQ, per germline. The trim removed 4 bases at V and 0 bases at J, leaving 13 bases unmatched. The CDR3 has 19 residues.

The gene calls are TRBV5-1 and TRBJ2-7; perhaps TRBD2 as D (6 bases). Trimming took off 4 bases at V and 2 bases at J, with 13 bases between the two ends. Germline V CDR1 and CDR2: SGHRS, YFSETQ. There are 14 residues in the CDR3. This CDR3 reads CASSAGRLTYEQYF. In nucleotides, the CDR3 is TGCGCCAGCAGCGCGGGACGGTTAACCTACGAGCAGTACTTC.

This chain uses TRBV27 with TRBJ1-2; TRBD1 might be the D (5 bases). The CDR3 spans 17 residues. Between the trimmed V and J ends, which lost 6 bases and 3 bases, there was a span of 23 bases. CDR1 is MNHEY, CDR2 SMNVEV, per germline (reference sequence). The CDR3 protein is CASSPSVGEGPHYGYTF. Here the CDR3 DNA reads TGTGCCAGCAGCCCCTCGGTAGGGGAGGGCCCCCACTATGGCTACACCTTC.

The V and J genes are TRBV6-7 and TRBJ1-2; the match to TRBD1 covers 10 bases. TRBV6-7 is recorded as an ORF, its role being uncertain. V lost 0 bases, J lost 4 bases, and 8 bases stayed unmatched. The CDR3 consists of 17 residues. The CDR3 reads CASSYSGGTGVPYGYTF. The DNA of the CDR3 is TGTGCCAGCAGTTACTCGGGCGGGACAGGGGTCCCCTATGGCTACACCTTC.

The chain employs TRBV25-1 and TRBJ2-1, with D possibly TRBD1 on 5 matching bases. From germline, CDR1 is MGHDK and CDR2 SYGVNS. This CDR3 has 16 amino acids. V was clipped by 2 bases and J by 2 bases, with 13 bases between them. The DNA of the CDR3 is TGTGCCAGCAGTGAAACGACAGCGAGGCCCTACAATGAGCAGTTCTTC. Residues: CASSETTARPYNEQFF.

In its sample, this clone was seen once. The rearrangement uses TRBV27 and TRBJ2-7; tentatively, D is TRBD2 (6 bases). CDR1 and CDR2 (germline): MNHEY, SMNVEV (reference sequence). The CDR3 totals 15 residues. Trimming took 3 bases from V and 2 from J, leaving 14 bases between them. Here the CDR3 DNA reads TGTGCCAGCAGTTTGTTTCCGGAGGGGACCTACGAGCAGTACTTC. Its protein product is CASSLFPEGTYEQYF.